These T cell receptor beta chains were read from a single sample in a study of blood T cell repertoires in COVID-19. TCRdb keeps only in-frame clones here, not all; method: immunoSEQ multiplex PCR. There are roughly 12,000 clones in the sample; about nine tenths occur only once, and about 28% lies in the top ten. The material sequenced was peripheral blood. The receptors derive from a woman in her seventies with active COVID-19. Both conserved end residues are part of each CDR3. A D gene is named only where the DNA matches it firmly. A clone size is listed for some rows: how often the clone was seen (once, few, many), or a class if it is expanded.

j_call v_call d_call clone_size cdr3_nt cdr3_aa
TRBJ2-1 TRBV28 TRBD1 . TGTGCCAGCAGTGTAGGTGGACAGGGGGCCGATGAGCAGTTCTTC CASSVGGQGADEQFF
TRBJ2-7 TRBV6-5 . . TGTGCCAGCAGTTACCGGGACGAGCAGTACTTC CASSYRDEQYF
TRBJ2-1 TRBV7-2 TRBD2 . TGTGCCAGCAGCCTCGGACTAGCGGGAAACAATGAGCAGTTCTTC CASSLGLAGNNEQFF
TRBJ1-5 TRBV7-9 TRBD1 . TGTGCCAGCAGCCTTGGGACAGGGGGCCTCAATCAGCCCCAGCATTTT CASSLGTGGLNQPQHF
TRBJ2-7 TRBV9 . . TGTGCCAGCAGCTCCCGGGACAACTCCTACGAGCAGTACTTC CASSSRDNSYEQYF
TRBJ1-2 TRBV9 . once TGTGCCAGCAGCACTCAGGGTTTTCGCTATGGCTACACCTTC CASSTQGFRYGYTF
TRBJ2-4 TRBV7-6 . . TGTGCCAGCAGTCCTACACTACAGGCCGCCGGCATCAAAAACATTCAGTACTTC CASSPTLQAAGIKNIQYF
TRBJ2-2 TRBV19 . . TGTGCCAGTAGTATTTCGGGAATGAACACCGGGGAGCTGTTTTTT CASSISGMNTGELFF
TRBJ2-1 TRBV4-2 . . TGTGCCAGCAGCCAAGAGACTGCCAGCTCCTACAATGAGCAGTTCTTC CASSQETASSYNEQFF
TRBJ2-6 TRBV9 . . TGTGCCAGCAGCCTAACTAGGTCTGGGGCCAACGTCCTGACTTTC CASSLTRSGANVLTF
TRBJ2-7 TRBV30 . . TGTGCCTGGAGTCTACAGGGACCCTACGAGCAGTACTTC CAWSLQGPYEQYF
TRBJ2-3 TRBV5-1 . . TGCGCCAGCAGTCCAGCTAGAGCTAGCACAGATACGCAGTATTTT CASSPARASTDTQYF
TRBJ2-2 TRBV18 TRBD2 . TGTGCCAGCTCACCCAGGGCTAGCGGGAACACCGGGGAGCTGTTTTTT CASSPRASGNTGELFF
TRBJ2-3 TRBV27 . once TGTGCCAGCAGTCTCGGACGGAAGGGGTATGCAGATACGCAGTATTTT CASSLGRKGYADTQYF
TRBJ2-3 TRBV30 TRBD2 . TGTGCCTGGAGCCATGACCCACCGGGACTAGCGGGAGCGGATACGCAGTATTTT CAWSHDPPGLAGADTQYF
TRBJ2-5 TRBV4-3 TRBD1 . TGCGCCAGCAGCCAAGTCGACAGGGGAGAGACCCAGTACTTC CASSQVDRGETQYF
TRBJ2-5 TRBV3-1/TRBV3-2 TRBD2 . TGTGCCAGCAGCCCGGGACTAGCGGGAGGGCCGGCGGAGACCCAGTACTTC CASSPGLAGGPAETQYF
TRBJ2-3 TRBV18 . . TGTGCCAGCTCACCTTCAGGGAGCACAGATACGCAGTATTTT CASSPSGSTDTQYF
TRBJ2-7 TRBV5-4 . . TGTGCCAGCAGCCAGATGACTGTTCCCTACGAGCAGTACTTC CASSQMTVPYEQYF
TRBJ2-3 TRBV19 . . TGTGCCAGTAGTATCTGGCGGGACGCAGATACGCAGTATTTT CASSIWRDADTQYF
TRBJ2-5 TRBV19 TRBD1 . TGTGCCAGTAGTCCCCCGGGACAGGGGTACCAAGAGACCCAGTACTTC CASSPPGQGYQETQYF
TRBJ2-5 TRBV5-4 TRBD1 . TGTGCCAGCAGCTTGGCGGGACAGTACCAAGAGACCCAGTACTTC CASSLAGQYQETQYF
TRBJ2-6 TRBV6-5 . . TGTGCCAGCAGTTCCGACTTATCATCTGGGGCCAACGTCCTGACTTTC CASSSDLSSGANVLTF
TRBJ1-1 TRBV6-6 TRBD1 . TGTGCCAGCAGTTACTTAGGGGGCTCAGCTTTCTTT CASSYLGGSAFF
TRBJ2-7 TRBV13 TRBD2 . TGTGCCAGCAGCTCCCAGGCGGAGCGGGAGTTCCCCTACGAGCAGTACTTC CASSSQAEREFPYEQYF
TRBJ2-1 TRBV27 . . TGTGCCAGCAGCCTTTCCGGCGGGGATCCCTACAATGAGCAGTTCTTC CASSLSGGDPYNEQFF
TRBJ1-2 TRBV12-3/TRBV12-4 TRBD1 once TGTGCCAGCAGTCCGACAGGGAATGGCTACACCTTC CASSPTGNGYTF
TRBJ2-3 TRBV14 TRBD2 . TGTGCCAGCAGCCAGGATCGCCGACTAGCGGGAGCAGATACGCAGTATTTT CASSQDRRLAGADTQYF
TRBJ2-7 TRBV6-2/TRBV6-3 TRBD2 . TGTGCCAGCAGCAGGGGGCTAGCGGGAGTCTACGAGCAGTACTTC CASSRGLAGVYEQYF
TRBJ1-1 TRBV6-5 . . TGTGCCAGCAGCGAGACAGGCCCCAAGTTAGGGAACGCTTTCTTT CASSETGPKLGNAFF
TRBJ1-1 TRBV27 TRBD1 . TGTGCCAGCAGTTTTCAGGACAGGAGAACTGAAGCTTTCTTT CASSFQDRRTEAFF
TRBJ1-3 TRBV19 . . TGTGCCAGTAGTATTCCGAGCTCTGGAAACACCATATATTTT CASSIPSSGNTIYF
TRBJ1-5 TRBV6-1 TRBD1 . TGTGCCAGCAGTTCCCTGGGACAGCACAATCAGCCCCAGCATTTT CASSSLGQHNQPQHF
TRBJ2-1 TRBV14 TRBD2 once TGTGCCAGCAGCCAAGTGGAGCGGGAGCGGTACAATGAGCAGTTCTTC CASSQVERERYNEQFF
TRBJ2-3 TRBV10-3 TRBD2 . TGTGCCATCAGTGAGTCGATTAGCGGGAGGGGTGCAGATACGCAGTATTTT CAISESISGRGADTQYF
TRBJ2-1 TRBV7-9 TRBD2 few TGTGCCAGCAGCTTAGGGACTAGCGGGAGCTACAATGAGCAGTTCTTC CASSLGTSGSYNEQFF
TRBJ1-1 TRBV28 TRBD1 . TGTGCCAGCAGTCTATTGACAGGGGAAGCTTTCTTT CASSLLTGEAFF
TRBJ2-7 TRBV19 . few TGTGCCAGTAGTAGGCAGGGGGGCGCCTACGAGCAGTACTTC CASSRQGGAYEQYF
TRBJ2-3 TRBV30 . . TGTGCCTCTACCTTGAAGGCGGGCACAGATACGCAGTATTTT CASTLKAGTDTQYF
TRBJ2-3 TRBV30 . . TGTGCCGGCGAAGCGGGCACAGATACGCAGTATTTT CAGEAGTDTQYF
TRBJ2-3 TRBV14 TRBD2 . TGTGCCAGCAGCCAAGAAGAACGGGGGGACGGCACAGATACGCAGTATTTT CASSQEERGDGTDTQYF